These 14 T cell receptor beta chains were sequenced from one sample in a study of T cells in Graves' hyperthyroidism and ophthalmopathy. RNA transcripts provided the source from which TCR beta CDR3 regions were amplified. The HTBI primer set was used in a first-round RT-PCR of the TCR CDR3. TCRdb re-called the multiplex PCR reads with MiXCR, one entry per CDR3 protein. The sample holds hundreds of thousands of distinct CDR3 sequences; about 14% are singletons and the top ten take over 3.5%. Specimen: blood. These receptors were taken from a woman aged 40 to 55 with Graves' ophthalmopathy.

A note on this clonotype: Compared with germline, one end of the junction differs, possibly owing to a read error. The chain couples TRBV11-2 to TRBJ1-6; 9 bases align to TRBD1. This CDR3 contains 16 residues. The V gene's germline CDR1 is SGHAT and CDR2 FQNNGV. CDR3 protein: CDSSKRTGAINSPLHF. Written as DNA, the CDR3 is TGTGACAGCAGCAAGAGGACAGGGGCTATCAATTCACCCCTCCACTTT.

This clonotype showed up many times. A much larger clone lies a single base off, so this may be a read error. The CDR3 spells CASITGGTEAFF. The CDR3 DNA reads as TGTGCCAGCATTACAGGGGGCACTGAAGCTTTCTTT. The chain carries TRBV28 and TRBJ1-1, with 8 positions matching TRBD1. Germline-derived CDR1 and CDR2 are MDHEN and SYDVKM. Trimming removed 7 bases from V and 4 bases from J; junction bases left unmatched: 2. This CDR3 comprises 12 residues.

This clonotype appeared many times. This rearrangement joins TRBV27 to TRBJ1-2, with 8 positions matching TRBD1. The CDR3 has 16 residues. Germline CDR1 reads MNHEY; CDR2 reads SMNVEV (reference sequence). The V and J ends lost 0 bases and 5 bases, in that order; junction bases with no gene match: 8. The CDR3 coding sequence is TGTGCCAGCAGTTTATCCCCCGGACAGGGAGCTTATGGCTACACCTTC. Translated, it gives CASSLSPGQGAYGYTF.

This clonotype has at least ten counts. The gene calls are TRBV6-5 and TRBJ1-1, with D possibly TRBD1 on 6 matching bases. The CDR3 covers 14 residues. Germline V gene sequence: CDR1 MNHEY, CDR2 SVGAGI. V was pared by 7 bases and J by 0 bases, with 12 bases between. The CDR3 DNA is TGTGCCAGCACGGGTGACAGGATGAACACTGAAGCTTTCTTT. Protein sequence: CASTGDRMNTEAFF.

This clonotype was counted only a few times. The chain employs TRBV28 and TRBJ2-5; D ambiguous. Germline V lookup: CDR1 MDHEN, CDR2 SYDVKM. Trimming left V 5 bases short and J 3 bases short, with 16 bases between. This CDR3 contains 15 residues. The chain's CDR3 is CASSSPWRTKETQYF. The CDR3 nucleotides are TGTGCCAGCAGTAGCCCCTGGCGTACTAAAGAGACCCAGTACTTC.

This chain joins TRBV11-2 and TRBJ1-5; D unresolved. This CDR3 is 15 amino acids long. V lost 0 bases and J 6 bases, leaving 12 bases between the germline ends. Looked up from germline, CDR1 is SGHAT and CDR2 is FQNNGV. The CDR3, as DNA: TGTGCCAGCAGCTTAGAATTTGGGCATAGTCAGCCCCAGCATTTT. It codes for CASSLEFGHSQPQHF. Looking up the rest from reference TRBV11-2 and TRBJ1-5 gives the full variable domain: EAGVAQSPRYKIIEKRQSVAFWCNPISGHATLYWYQQILGQGPKLLIQFQNNGVVDDSQLPKDRFSAERLKGVDSTLKIQPAKLEDSAVYLCASSLEFGHSQPQHFGDGTRLSIL.

This clonotype was picked up many times. The rearrangement uses TRBV7-2 and TRBJ1-1; possibly TRBD1 for D (5 bases). CDR3 size: 13 residues. V was cut by 1 base and J by 4 bases, with 7 bases left in between. Germline CDR1 reads SGHTA; CDR2 reads FQGNSA. The CDR3 spells CASSLGQFTEAFF. CDR3 in DNA: TGTGCCAGCAGCTTAGGACAGTTCACTGAAGCTTTCTTT. The full variable domain, with the rest looked up from reference TRBV7-2 and TRBJ1-1, is GAGVSQSPSNKVTEKGKDVELRCDPISGHTALYWYRQSLGQGLEFLIYFQGNSAPDKSGLPSDRFSAERTGGSVSTLTIQRTQQEDSAVYLCASSLGQFTEAFFGQGTRLTVV.

This clonotype was observed many times. The rearrangement joins TRBV27 to TRBJ2-7; either TRBD1 or TRBD2 may supply D (5 bases each). CDR1 and CDR2 from the germline V gene are MNHEY and SMNVEV (reference sequence). The CDR3 runs 15 residues. Between the trimmed V and J ends, which lost 5 bases and 2 bases, there was a span of 16 bases. The DNA of the CDR3 is TGTGCCAGCAGTCCCCGGGACGGGTCCACCTACGAGCAGTACTTC. Protein sequence: CASSPRDGSTYEQYF.

The gene calls are TRBV11-2 and TRBJ1-2, with TRBD1 identical over 8 bases. Germline V gene sequence: CDR1 SGHAT, CDR2 FQNNGV. Trimming took 6 bases from V and 6 from J; bases not matched to a gene: 15. The CDR3 extends over 16 amino acids. The CDR3 sequence: CASRAASTGELHGYTF. CDR3 nucleotide sequence: TGTGCCAGCAGAGCTGCCTCGACAGGGGAGTTGCATGGCTACACCTTC.

There are many counts of this clonotype. V is TRBV6-2 or TRBV6-3 and J is TRBJ2-7; tentative D call: TRBD2 (6 bases). Per the germline V gene, CDR1 is MNHEY and CDR2 is SVGEGT. CDR3 length: 16 residues. The ends were cut back, 2 bases at V and 1 base at J, with 15 bases in the middle. The CDR3 protein is CASSYDYQRASYEQYF. CDR3 in DNA: TGTGCCAGCAGTTACGATTACCAGCGGGCTTCCTACGAGCAGTACTTC.

This clonotype showed up many times. The rearrangement links TRBV10-3 to TRBJ2-7; D is possibly TRBD2 (6 bases). CDR1 is ENHRY and CDR2 is SYGVKD in the germline V gene. CDR3 size: 13 residues. Trimming left V 4 bases short and J 5 bases short, with 12 bases between. The CDR3 coding sequence is TGTGCCATCAGTGGGGGGGAGAGCAACGAGCAGTACTTC. Its translation is CAISGGESNEQYF.

This clonotype occurred many times. A read error is possible here, since a much larger clone lies one base away. This chain joins TRBV2 and TRBJ1-2, with D possibly matching TRBD1 (6 bases). The CDR3 consists of 13 residues. The germline CDR1 and CDR2 sequences are SNHLY and FYNNEI. With 1 base removed from V and 8 bases from J, the gap between germline ends came to 11 bases. CDR3 DNA: TGTGCCAGCAGTGAAGGGCGGGACACGGGCTACACCTTC. It is translated as CASSEGRDTGYTF.

This clonotype was picked up many times. The chain uses TRBV7-9 and TRBJ1-2; 7 bases are a match to TRBD1. There are 14 residues in the CDR3. Looked up from germline, CDR1 is SEHNR and CDR2 is FQNEAQ (reference sequence). V dropped 5 bases and J dropped 7; count of bases not matched to a gene: 10. The CDR3 loop reads CASSAGTANRGYTF. The CDR3 coding sequence is TGTGCCAGCAGCGCAGGGACAGCCAATCGTGGCTACACCTTC.

Notes on this clonotype: Being one base from a much bigger clone, this may be a read error. The chain combines TRBV29-1 with TRBJ2-7, with a weak D call TRBD1 (6 bases). Germline V gene data show CDR1 as SQVTM and CDR2 as ANQGSEA. The CDR3 runs to 14 residues. The V end was cut by 4 bases, the J end by 3 bases, with 16 bases between. This CDR3 is CSVVSGDPNYEQYF. In DNA, the CDR3 is TGCAGCGTTGTCTCAGGGGATCCGAACTACGAGCAGTACTTC.